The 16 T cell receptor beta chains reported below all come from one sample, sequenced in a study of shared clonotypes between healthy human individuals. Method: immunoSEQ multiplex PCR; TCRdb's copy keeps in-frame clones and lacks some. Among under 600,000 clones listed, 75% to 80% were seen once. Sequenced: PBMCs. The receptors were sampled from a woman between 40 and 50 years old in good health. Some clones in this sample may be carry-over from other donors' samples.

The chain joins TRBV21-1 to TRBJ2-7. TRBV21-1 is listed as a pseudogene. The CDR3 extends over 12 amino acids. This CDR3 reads CASSTDLYEQYF. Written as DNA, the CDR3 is TGTGCCAGCAGTACGGACCTCTACGAGCAGTACTTC.

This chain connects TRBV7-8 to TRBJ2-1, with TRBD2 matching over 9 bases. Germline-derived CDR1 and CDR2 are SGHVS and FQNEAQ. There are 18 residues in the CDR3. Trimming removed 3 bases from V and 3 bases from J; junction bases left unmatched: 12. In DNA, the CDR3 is TGTGCCAGCAGCTTTGGGGGTCTAGCGGGAAGTAGCTACAATGAGCAGTTCTTC. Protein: CASSFGGLAGSSYNEQFF.

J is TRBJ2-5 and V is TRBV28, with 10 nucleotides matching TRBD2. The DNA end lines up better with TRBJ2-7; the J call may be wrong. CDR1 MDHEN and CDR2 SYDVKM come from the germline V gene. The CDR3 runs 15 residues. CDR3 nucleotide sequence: TGTGCCAGCCGACGGCAAGCGGGAGGGACCTACGAGCAGTACTTC. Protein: CASRRQAGGTYEQYF.

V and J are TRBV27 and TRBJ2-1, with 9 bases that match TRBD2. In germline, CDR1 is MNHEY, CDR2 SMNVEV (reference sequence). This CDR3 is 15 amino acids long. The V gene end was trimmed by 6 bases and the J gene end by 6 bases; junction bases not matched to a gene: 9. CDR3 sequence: CASSQNSGSLNEQFF. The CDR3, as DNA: TGTGCCAGCAGCCAAAATAGCGGGAGTCTCAATGAGCAGTTCTTC.

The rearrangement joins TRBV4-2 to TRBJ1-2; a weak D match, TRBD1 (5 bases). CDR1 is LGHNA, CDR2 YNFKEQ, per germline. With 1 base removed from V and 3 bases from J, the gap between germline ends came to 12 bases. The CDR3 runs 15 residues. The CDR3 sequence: CASSQGDRAHYGYTF. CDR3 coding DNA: TGTGCCAGCAGCCAAGGGGACCGGGCTCACTATGGCTACACCTTC.

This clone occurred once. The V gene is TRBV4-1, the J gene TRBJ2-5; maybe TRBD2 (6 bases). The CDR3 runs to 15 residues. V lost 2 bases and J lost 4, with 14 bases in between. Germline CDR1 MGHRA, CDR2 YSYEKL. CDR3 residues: CASSQFGGRRETQYF. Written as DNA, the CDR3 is TGCGCCAGCAGCCAATTTGGGGGGAGAAGAGAGACCCAGTACTTC.

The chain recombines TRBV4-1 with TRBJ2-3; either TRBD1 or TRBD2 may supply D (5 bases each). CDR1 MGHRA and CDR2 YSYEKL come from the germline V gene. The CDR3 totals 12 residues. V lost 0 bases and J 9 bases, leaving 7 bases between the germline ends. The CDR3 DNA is TGCGCCAGCAGCCAAGATCGGGGCACGCAGTATTTT. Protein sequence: CASSQDRGTQYF.

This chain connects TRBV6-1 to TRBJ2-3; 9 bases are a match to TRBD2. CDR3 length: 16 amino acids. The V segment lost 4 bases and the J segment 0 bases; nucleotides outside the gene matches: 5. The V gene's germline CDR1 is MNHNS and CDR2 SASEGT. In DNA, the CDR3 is TGTGCCAGCAGTGCTGTAGCGGGAGCAAGCACAGATACGCAGTATTTT. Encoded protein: CASSAVAGASTDTQYF.

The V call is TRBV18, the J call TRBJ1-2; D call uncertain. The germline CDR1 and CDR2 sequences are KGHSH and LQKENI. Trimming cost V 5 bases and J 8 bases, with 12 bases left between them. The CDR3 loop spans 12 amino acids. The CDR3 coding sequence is TGTGCCAGCTCATGGCAAAATTCGGGCTACACCTTC. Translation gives CASSWQNSGYTF.

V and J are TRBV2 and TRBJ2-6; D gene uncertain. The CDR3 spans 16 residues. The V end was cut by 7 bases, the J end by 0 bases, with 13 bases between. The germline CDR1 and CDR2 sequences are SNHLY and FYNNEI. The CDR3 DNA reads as TGTGCCAGCACCAACCGGGCGAGCTCTGGGGCCAACGTCCTGACTTTC. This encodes CASTNRASSGANVLTF.

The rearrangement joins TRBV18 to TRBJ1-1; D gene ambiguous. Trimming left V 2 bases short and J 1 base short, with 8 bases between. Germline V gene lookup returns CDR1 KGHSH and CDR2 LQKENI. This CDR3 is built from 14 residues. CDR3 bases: TGTGCCAGCTCACCAGCAGGAGAGAACACTGAAGCTTTCTTT. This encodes CASSPAGENTEAFF.

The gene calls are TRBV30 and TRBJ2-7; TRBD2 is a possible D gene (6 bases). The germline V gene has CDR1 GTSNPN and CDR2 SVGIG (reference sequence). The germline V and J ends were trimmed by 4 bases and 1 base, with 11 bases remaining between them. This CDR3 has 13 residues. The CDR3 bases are TGTGCCTGGACAACAGGACTATCCTACGAGCAGTACTTC. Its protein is CAWTTGLSYEQYF.

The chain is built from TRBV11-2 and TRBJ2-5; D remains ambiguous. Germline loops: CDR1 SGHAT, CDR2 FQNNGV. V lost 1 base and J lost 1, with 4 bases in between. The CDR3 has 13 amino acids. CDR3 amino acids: CASSLGSQETQYF. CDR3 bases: TGTGCCAGCAGCTTAGGGAGCCAAGAGACCCAGTACTTC.

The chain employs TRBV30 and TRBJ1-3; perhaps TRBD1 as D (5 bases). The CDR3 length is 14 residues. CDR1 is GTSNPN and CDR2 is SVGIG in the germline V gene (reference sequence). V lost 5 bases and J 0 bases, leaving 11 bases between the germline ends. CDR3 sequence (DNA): TGTGCCTGGCGTCGCAGGGACTCTGGAAACACCATATATTTT. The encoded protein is CAWRRRDSGNTIYF.

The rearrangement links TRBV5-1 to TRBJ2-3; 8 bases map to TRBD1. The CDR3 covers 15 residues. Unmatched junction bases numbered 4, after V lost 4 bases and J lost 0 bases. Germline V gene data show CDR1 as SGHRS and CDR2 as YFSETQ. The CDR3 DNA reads TGCGCCAGCAGCGCAGGGGGCGCGAGCACAGATACGCAGTATTTT. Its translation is CASSAGGASTDTQYF.

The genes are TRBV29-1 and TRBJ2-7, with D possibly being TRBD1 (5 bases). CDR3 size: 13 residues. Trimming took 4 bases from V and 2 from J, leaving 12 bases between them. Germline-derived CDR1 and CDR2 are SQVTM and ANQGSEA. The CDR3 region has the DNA TGCAGCGTTGCCCTAGGGGCAGCCTACGAGCAGTACTTC. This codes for CSVALGAAYEQYF.